This T cell receptor (beta chain) was sequenced for a study of blood T cell repertoires in COVID-19. The wider study: COVID-19 samples from acute and convalescent phases originated in the United States, Italy and Spain. The analysed material was cDNA or gDNA that came from T cells, B-cell-depleted T cells, or PBMCs.

With V trimmed by 4 bases and J by 0 bases, 5 bases remained unmatched. Germline CDR1 MNHEY, CDR2 SMNVEV (reference sequence). The CDR3 is 16 amino acids. Source study methods: Reference gene primer amplification gave nucleated cell count estimates. Some clones are missing from TCRdb's copy, which holds only in-frame ones; the method was immunoSEQ multiplex PCR. Clone size and V and J calls were adopted from that table, with D and trimming inferred from the DNA. The data contain nearly 110,000 clones, 70% to 90% of them singletons. Material: peripheral blood. The rearrangement joins TRBV27 to TRBJ1-4, with 7 nucleotides matching TRBD1. The sequence was obtained from a man aged 50-60 years with active or convalescent COVID-19. The CDR3 nucleotides are TGTGCCAGCAGTTCAATAGGACAGGCAACTAATGAAAAACTGTTTTTT. Translated: CASSSIGQATNEKLFF.